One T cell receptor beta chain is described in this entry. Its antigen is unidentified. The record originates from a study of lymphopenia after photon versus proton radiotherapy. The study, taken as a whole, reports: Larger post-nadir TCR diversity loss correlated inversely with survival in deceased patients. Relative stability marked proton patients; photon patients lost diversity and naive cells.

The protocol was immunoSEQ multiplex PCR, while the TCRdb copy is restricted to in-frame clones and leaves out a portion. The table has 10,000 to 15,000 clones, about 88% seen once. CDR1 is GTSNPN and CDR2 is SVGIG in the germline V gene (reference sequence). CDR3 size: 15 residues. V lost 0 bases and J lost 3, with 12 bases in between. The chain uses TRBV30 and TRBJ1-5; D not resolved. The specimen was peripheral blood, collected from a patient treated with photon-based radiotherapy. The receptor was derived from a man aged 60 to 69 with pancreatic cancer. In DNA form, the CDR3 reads TGTGCCTGGAGTGTACGAGGGAATAACAATCAGCCCCAGCATTTT. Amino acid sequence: CAWSVRGNNNQPQHF. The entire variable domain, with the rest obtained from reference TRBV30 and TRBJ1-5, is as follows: SQTIHQWPATLVQPVGSPLSLECTVEGTSNPNLYWYRQAAGRGLQLLFYSVGIGQISSEVPQNLSASRPQDRQFILSSKKLLLSDSGFYLCAWSVRGNNNQPQHFGDGTRLSIL.